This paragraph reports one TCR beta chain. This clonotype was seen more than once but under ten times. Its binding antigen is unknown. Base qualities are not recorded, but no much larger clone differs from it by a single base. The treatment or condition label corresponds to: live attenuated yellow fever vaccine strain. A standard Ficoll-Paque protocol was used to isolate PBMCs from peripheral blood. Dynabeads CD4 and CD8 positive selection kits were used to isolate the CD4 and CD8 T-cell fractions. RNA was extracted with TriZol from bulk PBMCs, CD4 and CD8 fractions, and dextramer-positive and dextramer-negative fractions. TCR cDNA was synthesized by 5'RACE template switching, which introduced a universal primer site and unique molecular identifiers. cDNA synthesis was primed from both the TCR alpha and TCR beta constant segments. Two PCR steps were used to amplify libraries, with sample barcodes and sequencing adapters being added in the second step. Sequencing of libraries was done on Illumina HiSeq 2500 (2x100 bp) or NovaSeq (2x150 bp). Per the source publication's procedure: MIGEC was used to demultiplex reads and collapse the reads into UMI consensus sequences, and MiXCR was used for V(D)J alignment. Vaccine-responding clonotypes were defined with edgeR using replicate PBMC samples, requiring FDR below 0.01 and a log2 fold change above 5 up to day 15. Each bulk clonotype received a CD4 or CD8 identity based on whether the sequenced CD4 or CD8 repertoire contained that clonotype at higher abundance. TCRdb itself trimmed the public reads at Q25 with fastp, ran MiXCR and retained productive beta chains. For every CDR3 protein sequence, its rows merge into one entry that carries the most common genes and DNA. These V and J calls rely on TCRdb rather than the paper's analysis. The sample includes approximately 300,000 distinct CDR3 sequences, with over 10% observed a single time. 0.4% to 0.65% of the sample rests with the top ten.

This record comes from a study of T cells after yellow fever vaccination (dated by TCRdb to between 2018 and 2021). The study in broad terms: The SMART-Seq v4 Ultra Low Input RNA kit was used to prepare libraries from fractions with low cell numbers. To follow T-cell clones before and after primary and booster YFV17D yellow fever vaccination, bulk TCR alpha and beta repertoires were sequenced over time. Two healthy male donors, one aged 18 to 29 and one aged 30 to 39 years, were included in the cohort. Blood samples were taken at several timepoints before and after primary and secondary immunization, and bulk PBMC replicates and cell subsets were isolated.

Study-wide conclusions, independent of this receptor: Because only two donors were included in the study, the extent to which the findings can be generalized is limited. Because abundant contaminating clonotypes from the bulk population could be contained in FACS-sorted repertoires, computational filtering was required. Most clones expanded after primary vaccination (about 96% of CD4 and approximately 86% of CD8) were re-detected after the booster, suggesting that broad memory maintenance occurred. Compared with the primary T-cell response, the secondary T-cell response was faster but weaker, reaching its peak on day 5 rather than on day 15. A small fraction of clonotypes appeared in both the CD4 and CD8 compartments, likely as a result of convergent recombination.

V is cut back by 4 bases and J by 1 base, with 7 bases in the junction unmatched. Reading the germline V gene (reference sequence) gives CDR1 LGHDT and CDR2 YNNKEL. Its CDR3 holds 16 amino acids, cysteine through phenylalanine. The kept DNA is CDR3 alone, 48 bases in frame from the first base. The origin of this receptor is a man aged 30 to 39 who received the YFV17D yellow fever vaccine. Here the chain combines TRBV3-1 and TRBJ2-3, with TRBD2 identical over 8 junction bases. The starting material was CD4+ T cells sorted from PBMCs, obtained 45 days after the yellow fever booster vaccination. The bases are TGTGCCAGCAGCCGGCGGGGGGACCCCCGCACAGATACGCAGTATTTT. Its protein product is CASSRRGDPRTDTQYF.